One sample yielded the 16 T cell receptor beta chains listed below, sequenced in a study of blood T cells in healthy people across ages. Next came a second PCR, run for about 6 to 11 cycles, which used a sample-barcoded 5' primer along with a J-beta primer mix. Using its own MiXCR run on the 5' RACE reads, TCRdb lists one record per CDR3 protein. The sample contains about 650,000 distinct CDR3 sequences, about 32% of which appear only once. Sample: blood. The receptor source for this set is a woman older than 75 in good health.

As for this clonotype: Possible read error: a much larger clone is one base away. This sequence joins TRBV14 and TRBJ2-1; a weak D match, TRBD1 (5 bases). Germline V gives CDR1 SGHDN, CDR2 FVKESK. V dropped 4 bases and J dropped 0 bases, with 19 bases sitting between them. This CDR3 spans 18 amino acids. In DNA form, the CDR3 reads TGTGCCAGCAGCCGAGATCCAACAGGTCGATTCTCCTACAATGAGCAGTTCTTC. Its translation: CASSRDPTGRFSYNEQFF.

This clonotype was recorded many times. The genes are TRBV4-2 and TRBJ2-7; 10 nucleotides match TRBD2. Germline CDR1 and CDR2: LGHNA and YNFKEQ. This CDR3 has 15 residues. Germline trimming cut 4 bases from V and 4 bases from J; bases unmatched to any gene: 7. The CDR3 coding sequence is TGTGCCAGCAGCCCGCAACTAGCGGGACAGTACGAGCAGTACTTC. As protein: CASSPQLAGQYEQYF.

This clonotype has a count of ten or more. This rearrangement joins TRBV5-1 to TRBJ2-5, with TRBD2 identical over 7 bases. This CDR3 is built from 14 residues. With 4 bases clipped from V and 0 bases from J, the junction kept 3 bases outside the gene matches. Germline lookup yields CDR1 SGHRS and CDR2 YFSETQ. CDR3 DNA sequence: TGCGCCAGCAGCCCCGGGGGGAACCAAGAGACCCAGTACTTC. Its translation: CASSPGGNQETQYF.

This clonotype was detected only a few times. The chain couples TRBV7-9 to TRBJ1-1; unclear D gene. This CDR3 has 11 amino acids. Germline CDR1 reads SEHNR; CDR2 reads FQNEAQ (reference sequence). V lost 2 bases and J lost 6, with 4 bases in between. CDR3 coding DNA: TGTGCCAGCAGCTTATTCCCTGAAGCTTTCTTT. Amino acids: CASSLFPEAFF.

This chain uses TRBV10-3 with TRBJ2-3, with 9 bases lining up with TRBD2. Trimming at V came to 7 bases and at J to 4 bases, leaving 3 bases not matched to a gene. The CDR3 spans 13 residues. Germline V CDR1 and CDR2: ENHRY, SYGVKD. In DNA, the CDR3 is TGTGCCATCATGGGACTAGCCGCAGATACGCAGTATTTT. Its translation is CAIMGLAADTQYF.

This clonotype was detected only a few times. Just one base apart from a much larger clone, this may be a read error. V and J are TRBV4-1 and TRBJ2-1, with TRBD1 identical over 9 bases. V shed 4 bases, J shed 13 bases, and the junction held 14 bases outside the gene matches. In germline, CDR1 is MGHRA, CDR2 YSYEKL. The CDR3 runs to 15 residues. CDR3 sequence (DNA): TGCGCCAGCAGCCTCGAACAGGGGGCGGGGGAGACCCAGTTCTTC. It specifies CASSLEQGAGETQFF.

This clonotype occurred many times. The chain joins TRBV10-3 to TRBJ1-2, with D possibly being TRBD1 (5 bases). CDR1 ENHRY and CDR2 SYGVKD come from the germline V gene. V lost 10 bases, J lost 3 bases, and 18 bases lay in between. CDR3 size: 14 residues. Here the CDR3 reads CATHLSRDDYGYTF. CDR3 DNA: TGTGCCACCCACCTATCTCGGGACGACTATGGCTACACCTTC.

A remark on this clonotype: Since a much larger clone is just one base distant, this may be a read error. This chain links TRBV7-2 with TRBJ1-4; unclear D gene. This CDR3 comprises 15 residues. Germline CDR1 and CDR2: SGHTA and FQGNSA. CDR3 sequence reads: CAGSYTVATNEKLFF. Here the CDR3 DNA reads TGTGCCGGCAGCTACACAGTCGCAACTAATGAAAAACTGTTTTTT.

This clonotype was counted only a few times. The chain has TRBV5-1 and TRBJ2-2; no reliable D call. The CDR3 runs to 16 residues. The V gene lost 4 bases and the J gene lost 3 bases, with 16 bases spanning the gap. Germline CDR1 SGHRS, CDR2 YFSETQ. The CDR3 nucleotides read TGCGCCAGCAGCCTTACCGGGCCCCTAGACACCGGGGAGCTGTTTTTT. Protein sequence: CASSLTGPLDTGELFF.

This clonotype came up many times. The genes are TRBV5-1 and TRBJ2-1, with TRBD2 matching over 9 bases. In germline, CDR1 is SGHRS, CDR2 YFSETQ. This CDR3 spans 19 amino acids. Trimming cost V 0 bases and J 0 bases; bases outside gene matches: 10. The CDR3 loop reads CASSLVPAGGRFSYNEQFF. CDR3 bases: TGCGCCAGCAGCTTGGTGCCAGCGGGGGGCCGTTTCTCCTACAATGAGCAGTTCTTC.

CDR3 nucleotides: TGTGCCAGCAACTCAGGCAGTTATGGCTACACCTTC. It translates to CASNSGSYGYTF. The chain couples TRBV7-2 to TRBJ1-2; D uncertain. V was pared by 7 bases and J by 5 bases, with 11 bases between. CDR1 is SGHTA, CDR2 FQGNSA, per germline. The CDR3 contains 12 residues.

Comments on this clonotype: A much larger clone is a single base away; this may be a read error. This chain links TRBV12-3 or TRBV12-4 with TRBJ1-5, with D tentatively TRBD1 (6 bases). The ends were cut back, 10 bases at V and 7 bases at J, with 23 bases in the middle. The CDR3 extends over 15 amino acids. Here the CDR3 reads CANNSWAGEGQPQHF. DNA for the CDR3: TGTGCCAACAACTCTTGGGCAGGGGAAGGCCAGCCCCAGCATTTT.

This clonotype was seen a few times. The chain links TRBV27 to TRBJ1-1; D unresolved. CDR1 is MNHEY and CDR2 is SMNVEV in the germline V gene (reference sequence). CDR3 size: 16 residues. The germline V and J ends were trimmed by 1 base and 1 base, with 13 bases remaining between them. The CDR3 DNA reads as TGTGCCAGCAGTTTATATGCGTCTGCGAAGAACACTGAAGCTTTCTTT. It encodes CASSLYASAKNTEAFF.

The genes are TRBV6-6 and TRBJ2-3; D unresolved. This CDR3 region has 16 residues. Trimming removed 2 bases at V and 0 bases at J, with 12 bases between. The germline V gene has CDR1 MNHNY and CDR2 SVGAGI (reference sequence). CDR3 nucleotide sequence: TGTGCCAGCAGTTACGTGGCGAGTGCTAGCACAGATACGCAGTATTTT. Encoded protein: CASSYVASASTDTQYF.

This clonotype showed up many times. The rearrangement joins TRBV6-2 or TRBV6-3 to TRBJ2-6; 7 bases fit TRBD1. The CDR3 is 16 amino acids. The germline CDR1 and CDR2 sequences are MNHEY and SVGEGT. V lost 5 bases to trimming and J lost 2 bases; unmatched junction nucleotides: 6. CDR3 region: CASSPDRVAGANVLTF. The CDR3 nucleotides read TGTGCCAGCAGTCCAGACAGGGTAGCTGGGGCCAACGTCCTGACTTTC.

About this clonotype: This sequence may be a read error, since a much larger clone differs from it by one base. The V and J genes are TRBV20-1 and TRBJ2-7; either TRBD1 or TRBD2 may supply D (5 bases each). V was shortened by 0 bases and J by 7 bases, with 16 bases between the two germline ends. This CDR3 has 14 amino acids. CDR1 and CDR2 (germline): DFQATT, SNEGSKA (reference sequence). This CDR3 is CSARDPVGWGEQYF. CDR3 DNA sequence: TGCAGTGCTAGAGATCCTGTAGGCTGGGGGGAGCAGTACTTC.